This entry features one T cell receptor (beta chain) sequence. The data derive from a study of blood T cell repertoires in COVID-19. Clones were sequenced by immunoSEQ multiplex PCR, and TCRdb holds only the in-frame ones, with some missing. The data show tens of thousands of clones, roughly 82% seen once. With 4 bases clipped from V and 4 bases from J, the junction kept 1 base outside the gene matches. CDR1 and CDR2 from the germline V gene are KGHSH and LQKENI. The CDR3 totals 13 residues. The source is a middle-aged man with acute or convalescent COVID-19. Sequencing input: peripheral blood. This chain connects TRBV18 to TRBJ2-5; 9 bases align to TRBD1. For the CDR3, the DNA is TGTGCCAGCTCACGACAGGGGGTAGAGACCCAGTACTTC. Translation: CASSRQGVETQYF.